This T cell receptor (beta chain) derives from a study of patients and donors after allogeneic stem cell transplantation. TCRdb re-called the RT-PCR reads with MiXCR, one entry per CDR3 protein. Among about 150,000 distinct CDR3 sequences, 24% were seen once, and the ten largest hold roughly 27%. V lost 3 bases to trimming and J lost 1 base; unmatched junction nucleotides: 5. Germline V gene data show CDR1 as MGHDK and CDR2 as SYGVNS. The CDR3 is made up of 15 amino acids. The chain joins TRBV25-1 to TRBJ1-1; the match to TRBD1 covers 7 bases. The TCR originated in a human donor who was either an allogeneic HSCT recipient or a stem cell or donor lymphocyte infusion donor (not recorded which). It is not recorded whose cells these are; they may come from a transplant donor. Sequencing was done on a sample of blood, either unsorted or a sorted T cell fraction (not recorded which). The CDR3 coding sequence is TGTGCCAGCAGTGACGATCGGACAGGGAACACTGAAGCTTTCTTT. Its protein product is CASSDDRTGNTEAFF. The whole variable domain, remainder taken from reference TRBV25-1 and TRBJ1-1, is EADIYQTPRYLVIGTGKKITLECSQTMGHDKMYWYQQDPGMELHLIHYSYGVNSTEKGDLSSESTVSRIRTEHFPLTLESARPSHTSQYLCASSDDRTGNTEAFFGQGTRLTVV.